The 4 T cell receptor beta chains below come from one sample, sequenced in a study of cytomegalovirus exposure and HLA in healthy donors. The PCR employed 60 Vbeta primers together with 13 Jbeta primers. The assay was immunoSEQ multiplex PCR, and TCRdb's table has in-frame clones only and misses some. The top ten hold approximately 2.6% of the sample, which has approximately 31,000 clones, around nine tenths seen once. Sequences were obtained from PBMCs. Receptors originate from a boy between 10 and 17 years old in good health and CMV-seronegative.

The chain is built from TRBV6-5 and TRBJ1-5, with TRBD1 matching over 8 bases. Germline assignment: CDR1 MNHEY and CDR2 SVGAGI. V lost 8 bases and J lost 3; bases outside the gene matches: 6. CDR3 size: 14 residues. The CDR3 is CASGPTGVNQPQHF. CDR3 sequence (DNA): TGTGCCAGCGGCCCGACAGGGGTCAATCAGCCCCAGCATTTT.

This sequence joins TRBV10-3 and TRBJ2-2, with D possibly matching TRBD1 (6 bases). V was trimmed by 4 bases and J by 0 bases, leaving 9 bases between them. This CDR3 is built from 15 residues. CDR1 is ENHRY and CDR2 is SYGVKD in the germline V gene. This chain's CDR3 is CAISGGQTNTGELFF. CDR3 coding DNA: TGTGCCATCAGTGGCGGACAGACGAACACCGGGGAGCTGTTTTTT.

This clone has only a few counts. The chain combines TRBV7-9 with TRBJ1-1; 10 bases match TRBD1. CDR3 size: 15 residues. Germline CDR1 SEHNR, CDR2 FQNEAQ (reference sequence). The trim removed 2 bases at V and 5 bases at J, leaving 5 bases unmatched. The CDR3 nucleotides read TGTGCCAGCAGCTTACTCAGGACAGGGGGGACTGAAGCTTTCTTT. Amino acids: CASSLLRTGGTEAFF.

This chain uses TRBV6-6 with TRBJ1-5; TRBD1 is a possible D gene (5 bases). V lost 6 bases, J lost 4 bases, and 10 bases lay in between. The CDR3 spans 13 residues. Germline CDR1 reads MNHNY; CDR2 reads SVGAGI (reference sequence). Here the CDR3 reads CASRTQVNQPQHF. The CDR3, as DNA: TGTGCCAGCAGAACACAGGTTAATCAGCCCCAGCATTTT.